This passage covers 2 T cell receptor beta chains from one sample sequenced in a study of vaccination effects on CD4 cells after COVID-19. No antigen has been assigned to these receptors. Measured with immunoSEQ multiplex PCR; TCRdb has only the in-frame clones, and not every one. Here the sample spans 65,000 to 75,000 clones, around 69% being singletons. ViraFEST used viral peptide pools to expand antigen-specific CD4+ T cells before sequencing. Subsequent to a culture period of about nine days, CD4+ T cells were isolated. Participants completed two doses of the BNT162b2 or mRNA-1273 vaccine. The sequenced sample was CD4+ T cells from PBMCs cultured with HCoV-229E spike peptides, obtained after COVID-19 vaccination. The receptors were gathered from a human donor who received a COVID-19 vaccine.

The chain employs TRBV30 and TRBJ2-6, with 8 bases fitting TRBD1. The CDR3 runs 14 residues. Germline CDR1 reads GTSNPN; CDR2 reads SVGIG (reference sequence). V dropped 2 bases and J dropped 13; count of bases not matched to a gene: 10. The CDR3: CAWSRAGGSSVLTF. As DNA, the CDR3 is TGTGCCTGGAGTAGGGCAGGGGGCTCATCGGTCCTGACTTTC.

The chain links TRBV5-6 to TRBJ1-6, with D maybe TRBD1 (5 bases). The germline CDR1 and CDR2 sequences are SGHDT and YYEEEE. This CDR3 is 16 amino acids long. V was cut by 4 bases and J by 2 bases, with 13 bases left in between. Here the CDR3 reads CASSIRKGTYNSPLHF. CDR3 in DNA: TGTGCCAGCAGCATCCGCAAGGGGACCTATAATTCACCCCTCCACTTT. The variable domain in full, completed from reference TRBV5-6 and TRBJ1-6, reads DAGVTQSPTHLIKTRGQQVTLRCSPKSGHDTVSWYQQALGQGPQFIFQYYEEEERQRGNFPDRFSGHQFPNYSSELNVNALLLGDSALYLCASSIRKGTYNSPLHFGNGTRLTVT.